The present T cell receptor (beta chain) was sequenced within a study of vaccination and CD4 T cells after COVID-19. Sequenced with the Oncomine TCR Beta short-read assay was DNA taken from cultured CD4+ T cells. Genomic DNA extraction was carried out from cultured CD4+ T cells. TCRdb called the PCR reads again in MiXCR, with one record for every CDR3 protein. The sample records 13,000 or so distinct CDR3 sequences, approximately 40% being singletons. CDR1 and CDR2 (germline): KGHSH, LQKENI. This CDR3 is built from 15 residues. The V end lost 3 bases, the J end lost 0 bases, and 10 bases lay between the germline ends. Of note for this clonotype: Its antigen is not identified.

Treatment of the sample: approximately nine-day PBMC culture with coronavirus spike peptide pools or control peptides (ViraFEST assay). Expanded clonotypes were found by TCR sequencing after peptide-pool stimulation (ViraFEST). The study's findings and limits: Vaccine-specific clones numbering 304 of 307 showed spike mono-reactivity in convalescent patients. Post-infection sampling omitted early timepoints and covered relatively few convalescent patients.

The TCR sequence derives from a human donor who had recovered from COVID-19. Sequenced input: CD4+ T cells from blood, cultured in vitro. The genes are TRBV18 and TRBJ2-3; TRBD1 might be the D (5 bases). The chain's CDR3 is CASSPTAGSTDTQYF. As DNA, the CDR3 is TGTGCCAGCTCACCTACTGCAGGGAGCACAGATACGCAGTATTTT.